A selection of T cell receptor beta chains follows, all from one sample in a study of OX40 agonist ivuxolimab in advanced cancers. The table came from immunoSEQ multiplex PCR; TCRdb's copy has only in-frame clones and leaves some out. The sample has 30,000 to 35,000 clones, 92% seen once; the top ten hold around 30%. The sequenced sample was CD4+ or CD8+ T cells sorted from blood, obtained in a trial of the OX40 agonist ivuxolimab. These receptors were collected from an adult with an advanced solid tumor such as melanoma, head and neck, liver or kidney cancer. Both conserved end residues are part of each CDR3. The order of the fields is V gene, J gene, clone size, D gene, CDR3 DNA, CDR3 protein. A D gene is named only where the DNA matches it firmly. Clone size is shown for a subset of rows, as once, few, many or a class of expanded clone.

>TRBV6-6|TRBJ2-7|-|-
TGTGCCAGCACCCGGACAGCCTACGAGCAGTACTTC
CASTRTAYEQYF
>TRBV7-9|TRBJ2-7|-|TRBD2
TGTGCCGAGGGGCCTAGCGGGAGCCACGAGCAGTACTTC
CAEGPSGSHEQYF
>TRBV7-9|TRBJ2-5|-|TRBD2
TGTGCCAGCAGCTCCACGGTGGGACTAGCGGGAGCGACAGAGACCCAGTACTTC
CASSSTVGLAGATETQYF
>TRBV5-4|TRBJ2-7|-|TRBD2
TGTGCCAGCAGCGTACTAGCGGGGGATCCCTACGAGCAGTACTTC
CASSVLAGDPYEQYF
>TRBV5-6|TRBJ2-1|-|TRBD2
TGTGCCAGCAGCTCGGGACTAGCGGGTTACAATGAGCAGTTCTTC
CASSSGLAGYNEQFF
>TRBV5-6|TRBJ2-7|-|-
TGTGCCAGCAGCTTGTTGGGAGACGAGCAGTACTTC
CASSLLGDEQYF
>TRBV28|TRBJ2-7|-|-
TGTGCCAGCAGTCTAGGGGCCTACGAGCAGTACTTC
CASSLGAYEQYF
>TRBV9|TRBJ2-1|-|TRBD2
TGTGCCAGCAGCGTAGTCCCGACTAGCGGGGACCCATGGGGAAAGTTCTTC
CASSVVPTSGDPWGKFF
>TRBV19|TRBJ2-1|-|-
TGTGCCAGTGGCCTCGGGGGATCCGTTTACAATGAGCAGTTCTTC
CASGLGGSVYNEQFF
>TRBV4-1|TRBJ2-2|-|TRBD1
TGCGCCAGCAGCCATAAACAGGGGCGGAACGGGGAGCTGTTTTTT
CASSHKQGRNGELFF
>TRBV7-6|TRBJ2-3|-|TRBD2
TGTGCCAGCAGCTCCAGCGGGACCAGCACAGATACGCAGTATTTT
CASSSSGTSTDTQYF
>TRBV27|TRBJ2-7|-|-
TGTGCCAGCACCCTCGCGGCTAGCGCTACCGAGCAGTACTTC
CASTLAASATEQYF
>TRBV6-5|TRBJ1-5|-|-
TGTGCCTCCTCGGTTGGGGCTATTAATCAGCCCCAGCATTTT
CASSVGAINQPQHF
>TRBV7-9|TRBJ1-5|-|-
TGTGCCAGCAGCATTGGGGTCGGCAATCAGCCCCAGCATTTT
CASSIGVGNQPQHF
>TRBV7-3|TRBJ1-2|-|-
TGTGCCAGCAGCCAGGACAGCCAGAACTATGGCTACACCTTC
CASSQDSQNYGYTF
>TRBV19|TRBJ2-7|-|TRBD1
TGTGCCAGTAGCGACAGGGGAGCGAATTACGAGCAGTACTTC
CASSDRGANYEQYF
>TRBV9|TRBJ2-3|-|-
TGTGCCAGCAGCCCCGGAGGGAGATACACAGATACGCAGTATTTT
CASSPGGRYTDTQYF
>TRBV29-1|TRBJ1-1|-|-
TGCAGCGTACGAGCTGACACTGAAGCTTTCTTT
CSVRADTEAFF
>TRBV7-9|TRBJ2-5|-|TRBD2
TGTGCCAGCAGCTCTAGCGGGGAGCTAGGTTACCAGTACTTC
CASSSSGELGYQYF
>TRBV28|TRBJ2-1|-|-
TGTGCCAGCAGTTTCGGGAACTACAATGAGCAGTTCTTC
CASSFGNYNEQFF
>TRBV27|TRBJ2-6|-|-
TGTGCCAGCAAGGGATATCCGGTCTCTGGCTCTGGGGCCAACGTCCTGACTTTC
CASKGYPVSGSGANVLTF
>TRBV19|TRBJ2-7|-|-
TGTGCCAGTAGCCGTGGAGGGGCCTACGAGCAGTACTTC
CASSRGGAYEQYF
>TRBV4-2|TRBJ2-7|-|-
TGTGCCAGCAGCCAAGATTATAGCGGCCCCTACGAGCAGTACTTC
CASSQDYSGPYEQYF
>TRBV9|TRBJ2-5|-|TRBD1
TGTGCCAGCAGCGTTGACACAGGGGAAGGGATGGAGACCCAGTACTTC
CASSVDTGEGMETQYF
>TRBV28|TRBJ2-7|-|-
TGTGCCAGCAGTTTTCGGCGGGCATACGAGCAGTACTTC
CASSFRRAYEQYF
>TRBV11-2|TRBJ1-1|-|-
TGTGCCAGCAGCCTGGACGCCGGGGGAACTGAAGCTTTCTTT
CASSLDAGGTEAFF
>TRBV6-6|TRBJ2-7|-|TRBD1
TGTGCCAGCAGTCATCGGGGACAGGGGGCCTACGAGCAGTACTTC
CASSHRGQGAYEQYF
>TRBV5-1|TRBJ1-1|-|-
TGCGCCAGCAGCTGGACAGTGAACACTGAAGCTTTCTTT
CASSWTVNTEAFF
>TRBV13|TRBJ2-3|-|-
TGTGCCAGCAGCCGAGAGGGCGGGGGCAAATTTGGGGCTACGCAGTATTTT
CASSREGGGKFGATQYF
>TRBV27|TRBJ2-2|-|-
TGTGCCAGCAGTTTATCGGAGACCGGGGAGCTGTTTTTT
CASSLSETGELFF
>TRBV9|TRBJ2-7|-|-
TGTGCCAGCAGCCCCGAAGGCCGACCGGACTACGAGCAGTACTTC
CASSPEGRPDYEQYF
>TRBV7-2|TRBJ2-7|-|-
TGTGCCAGCAGCTTAAAATCTCCGGGGTACGAGCAGTACTTC
CASSLKSPGYEQYF
>TRBV19|TRBJ1-3|-|-
TGTGCCAGTACGGCAGGGAGCTCTGGAAACACCATATATTTT
CASTAGSSGNTIYF
>TRBV21-1|TRBJ2-7|-|-
TGTGCCAGCAGCAAAGGTCGGACCCTTCTCTACGAGCAGTACTTC
CASSKGRTLLYEQYF
>TRBV28|TRBJ2-1|-|-
TGTGCCAGCAGTTTAGAGGTTACAGGGATGGGCAATGAGCAGTTCTTC
CASSLEVTGMGNEQFF
>TRBV2|TRBJ2-3|-|TRBD1
TGTGCCAGCAGAGCCATAGCCGGGACAGGGCACAGAGATACGCAGTATTTT
CASRAIAGTGHRDTQYF
>TRBV9|TRBJ2-1|-|-
TGTGCCAGCAGCGCCATAGAGGTGCGGCTCAACGAGCAGTTCTTC
CASSAIEVRLNEQFF
>TRBV13|TRBJ1-2|-|-
TGTGCCAGCAGCTTAGAACAGGGCGACTATGGCTACACCTTC
CASSLEQGDYGYTF
>TRBV10-3|TRBJ2-5|-|-
TGTGCCATCAGTGAGTGGAGTAGCGGCCCAGGGGCAGAGACCCAGTACTTC
CAISEWSSGPGAETQYF
>TRBV4-3|TRBJ1-5|once|-
TGCGCCAGCAGCCAAGTACTCGATTCAAATCAGCCCCAGCATTTT
CASSQVLDSNQPQHF
>TRBV10-3|TRBJ2-7|-|-
TGTGCCATCAGTATTTTCGTGGGATCGGGTTACGAGCAGTACTTC
CAISIFVGSGYEQYF
>TRBV6-4|TRBJ2-2|-|-
TGTGCCAGAGACCTCCGGGACCCTGGAAGAAGGACCGGGGAGCTGTTTTTT
CARDLRDPGRRTGELFF
>TRBV6-5|TRBJ2-6|-|-
TGTGCCAGCAGTTACAACTCTGGGGCCAACGTCCTGACTTTC
CASSYNSGANVLTF
>TRBV5-1|TRBJ2-7|-|-
TGCGCCAGCAGCTTAATGTTCCGGGGCCCGGGGACGGGCGAGCAGTACTTC
CASSLMFRGPGTGEQYF
>TRBV9|TRBJ1-1|-|-
TGTGCCAGCAGCGTAGGAGGGACCCCGTTCACTGAAGCTTTCTTT
CASSVGGTPFTEAFF
>TRBV9|TRBJ2-7|-|-
TGTGCCAGCAGCGTTGCTACGGGAGCGTCCTACGAGCAGTACTTC
CASSVATGASYEQYF
>TRBV27|TRBJ1-1|few|TRBD1
TGTGCCAGCAGTTTATCTTCGACAGGGGGTTCTGAAGCTTTCTTT
CASSLSSTGGSEAFF